Listed below are T cell receptor beta chains from one sample, sequenced in a study of T cell repertoires in cytomegalovirus infection. Their antigens remain unidentified. TCRdb analysed the reads with MiXCR anew, one entry per CDR3 protein. Of roughly 920,000 distinct CDR3 sequences in the sample, about a third were seen once. The input for sequencing was cultured CD8+ T cells from PBMCs, taken from culture after CMV antigen stimulation. These receptors were taken from a human donor in good health (CMV status not recorded). Some clones in this sample may be carry-over from other donors' samples. Both conserved end residues are part of each CDR3. D genes are given only for firm matches. Where a row states a size, it is once, few, many or the class of an expanded clone; other rows omit it.

J	V	size	D	DNA	CDR3
TRBJ1-1	TRBV7-6	many	TRBD1	TGTGCCAGCAGCTCTCCGGGACAGGGACCTGAAGCTTTCTTT	CASSSPGQGPEAFF
TRBJ2-7	TRBV7-2	many	-	TGTGCCAGCACCGGGGACATTAGGGGTATAGAGCAGTACTTC	CASTGDIRGIEQYF
TRBJ2-1	TRBV12-3/TRBV12-4	few	-	TGTGCCAGCATCTTAGTGGGCGCCGGCGATGAGCAGTTCTTC	CASILVGAGDEQFF
TRBJ1-2	TRBV2	-	-	TGTGCCATCCTAGGGGGGAAGGATGGCTACACCTTC	CAILGGKDGYTF
TRBJ1-2	TRBV27	once	-	TGTGCCAGCAGGAAGGGGAGTTTTGACTATGGCTACACCTTC	CASRKGSFDYGYTF
TRBJ2-5	TRBV7-9	-	TRBD1	TGTGCCAGCGGGCGCGGGACAGGACAAGAGACCCAGTACTTC	CASGRGTGQETQYF
TRBJ2-1	TRBV6-1	few	-	TGTGCCAGCAGTCTAACCCTAGGCCTGGGTTACAATGAGCAGTTCTTC	CASSLTLGLGYNEQFF
TRBJ2-5	TRBV13	-	-	TGTGCCAGCAGCAAGGGGGAGACCCAGTACTTC	CASSKGETQYF
TRBJ1-4	TRBV4-1	-	-	TGCGCCAGCAGCCAAGAGTCCAGTGGGAATGAAAAACTGTTTTTT	CASSQESSGNEKLFF
TRBJ1-1	TRBV7-9	few	-	TGTGCCAGCAGCGACCCGGTTCTCAGAGCTTTCTTT	CASSDPVLRAFF
TRBJ1-5	TRBV5-5	few	-	TGTGCCAGCAGCACCTATTTACAGGGTAGCAATCAGCCCCAGCATTTT	CASSTYLQGSNQPQHF
TRBJ1-5	TRBV6-1	-	TRBD1	TGTGCCAGCAGTCGGACAGGGGATAGCAATCAGCCCCAGCATTTT	CASSRTGDSNQPQHF
TRBJ2-5	TRBV12-5	few	TRBD2	TGTGCTAGTGCCAGGACTAGCGGGGGCGTGGAGACCCAGTACTTC	CASARTSGGVETQYF
TRBJ2-3	TRBV27	-	TRBD1	TGTGCCAGCAGTTTTTTGGGACAGTCACCTTTGGATACGCAGTATTTT	CASSFLGQSPLDTQYF
TRBJ2-3	TRBV6-5	few	TRBD1	TGTGCCAGCAGTTACACACAGGGGTCAGATACGCAGTATTTT	CASSYTQGSDTQYF
TRBJ1-4	TRBV7-6	many	-	TGTGCCAGCAGCTTTCGGGGAACTAATGAAAAACTGTTTTTT	CASSFRGTNEKLFF
TRBJ2-7	TRBV14	few	-	TGTGCCAGCAACGAACGGGTGACCTACGAGCAGTACTTC	CASNERVTYEQYF
TRBJ1-2	TRBV6-5	-	TRBD1	TGTGCCAGCCACTCCGGGACAGGGGGCTATGGCTACACCTTC	CASHSGTGGYGYTF
TRBJ2-7	TRBV7-9	-	-	TGTGCCAGCAGTCCCGACAGTAACGAGCAGTACTTC	CASSPDSNEQYF
TRBJ2-2	TRBV10-1	few	TRBD2	TGCGCCAGCAGTGACCTCCCCTTGTATAGCGGGGAAGGTAATGGCGGGGAGCTGTTTTTT	CASSDLPLYSGEGNGGELFF
TRBJ2-7	TRBV11-1	-	TRBD1	TGTGCCAGCAGCTACGACAGGGTGAGCTCCTACGAGCAGTACTTC	CASSYDRVSSYEQYF
TRBJ2-1	TRBV18	-	-	TGTGCCAGCTCACCCTCAGGGTTGAGTGGCGATGAGCAGTTCTTC	CASSPSGLSGDEQFF
TRBJ2-7	TRBV7-6	many	TRBD1	TGTGCCAGCAGCTTACTACGGGACAGTGCCTACGAGCAGTACTTC	CASSLLRDSAYEQYF
TRBJ2-5	TRBV2	-	-	TGTGCCAGCAGAGTTGGGGGCAGGGAGACCCAGTACTTC	CASRVGGRETQYF
TRBJ2-1	TRBV6-5	few	-	TGTGCCAGCAGTTACGGGGATCTCGGGTACAATGAGCAGTTCTTC	CASSYGDLGYNEQFF
TRBJ1-1	TRBV7-6	many	-	TGTGCCAGCAGCTCGTCCAACACTGAAGCTTTCTTT	CASSSSNTEAFF
TRBJ2-6	TRBV4-2	few	-	TGTGCCAGCAGCCAGGACGTCCAGGACTACGTTCTCGGGGCCAACGTCCTGACTTTC	CASSQDVQDYVLGANVLTF
TRBJ2-5	TRBV7-2	many	-	TGTGCCAGCAGCTTGTCGGGGCGGGTGGAGACCCAGTACTTC	CASSLSGRVETQYF
TRBJ2-3	TRBV27	-	-	TGTGCCAGCAGGCACATAGGGGGATACACAGATACGCAGTATTTT	CASRHIGGYTDTQYF
TRBJ2-1	TRBV27	few	TRBD2	TGTGCCAGCAGTCCCGCGACTAGCGGAGCGGGGTATGAGCAGTTCTTC	CASSPATSGAGYEQFF
TRBJ1-2	TRBV29-1	-	-	TGCAGCGATATCAACAGGATACCGTCCTATGGCTACACCTTC	CSDINRIPSYGYTF
TRBJ1-1	TRBV11-1	few	-	TGTGCCAGCAGCTTAGAGCCGGTGATGAACACTGAAGCTTTCTTT	CASSLEPVMNTEAFF